This TCR beta chain was recorded in a study of cytomegalovirus exposure and HLA in healthy donors. The CDR3 extends over 14 amino acids. Per the germline V gene, CDR1 is SGDLS and CDR2 is YYNGEE. V lost 3 bases, J lost 4 bases, and 6 bases stayed unmatched. Study-wide findings and caveats: Later on, analysis showed that most CMV-associated TCR beta chains appeared to be HLA-restricted. A prior analysis recorded that most TCR beta V segments were productive about 87% or about 30% of the time.

The study ran its PCR with 60 Vbeta and 13 Jbeta primers. Assay used: immunoSEQ multiplex PCR; TCRdb lists only in-frame clones, some missing. The data hold 110,000 or so clones, with roughly four fifths observed a single time. With regard to this clone: Its target is not known.

J is TRBJ1-2 and V is TRBV9, with 7 bases fitting TRBD1. The material sequenced was PBMCs. This TCR was sampled from a woman aged 18 to 35 in good health and CMV-seronegative. The CDR3: CASSERGQSYGYTF. CDR3 nucleotide sequence: TGTGCCAGCAGCGAGAGGGGACAGAGCTATGGCTACACCTTC.